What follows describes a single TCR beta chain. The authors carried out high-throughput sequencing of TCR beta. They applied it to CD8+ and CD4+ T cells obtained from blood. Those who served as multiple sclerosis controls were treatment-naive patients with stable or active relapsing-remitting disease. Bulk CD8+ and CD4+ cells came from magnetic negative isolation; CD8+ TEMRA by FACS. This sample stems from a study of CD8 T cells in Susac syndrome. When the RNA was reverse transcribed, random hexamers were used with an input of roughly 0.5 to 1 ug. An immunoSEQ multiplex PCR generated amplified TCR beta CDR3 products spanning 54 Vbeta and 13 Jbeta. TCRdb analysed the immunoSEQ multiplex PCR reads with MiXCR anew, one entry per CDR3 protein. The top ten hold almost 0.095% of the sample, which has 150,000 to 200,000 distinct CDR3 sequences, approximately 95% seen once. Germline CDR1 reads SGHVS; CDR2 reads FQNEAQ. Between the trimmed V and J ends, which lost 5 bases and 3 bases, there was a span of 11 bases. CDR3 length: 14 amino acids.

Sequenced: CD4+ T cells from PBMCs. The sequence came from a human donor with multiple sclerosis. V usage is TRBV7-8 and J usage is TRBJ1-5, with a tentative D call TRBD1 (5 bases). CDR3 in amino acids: CASSQDSSNQPQHF. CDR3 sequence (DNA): TGTGCCAGCAGCCAAGACAGTTCCAATCAGCCCCAGCATTTT. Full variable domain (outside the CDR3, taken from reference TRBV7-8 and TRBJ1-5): GAGVSQSPRYKVAKRGQDVALRCDPISGHVSLFWYQQALGQGPEFLTYFQNEAQLDKSGLPSDRFFAERPEGSVSTLKIQRTQQEDSAVYLCASSQDSSNQPQHFGDGTRLSIL.